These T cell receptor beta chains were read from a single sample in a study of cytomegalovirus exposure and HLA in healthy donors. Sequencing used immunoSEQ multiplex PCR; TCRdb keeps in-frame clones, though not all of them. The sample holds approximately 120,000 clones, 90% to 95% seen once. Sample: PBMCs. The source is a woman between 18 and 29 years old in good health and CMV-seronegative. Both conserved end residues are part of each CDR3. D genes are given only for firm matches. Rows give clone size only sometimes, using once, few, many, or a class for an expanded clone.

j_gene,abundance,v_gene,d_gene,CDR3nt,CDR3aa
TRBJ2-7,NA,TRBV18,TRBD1,TGTGCCAGCTCAGCAAACCGGGACAGGGTCATCTACGAGCAGTACTTC,CASSANRDRVIYEQYF
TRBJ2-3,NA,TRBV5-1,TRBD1,TGCGCCAGCAAGACAGGGGGCTCAGATACGCAGTATTTT,CASKTGGSDTQYF
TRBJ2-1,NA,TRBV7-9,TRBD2,TGTGCCAGCAGCTTAGGACTAGCGGGCTCCTACAATGAGCAGTTCTTC,CASSLGLAGSYNEQFF
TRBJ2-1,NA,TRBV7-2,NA,TGTGCCAGCAGCTTAGGCAGGGGCGTTTTCGGACCAGAATACAATGAGCAGTTCTTC,CASSLGRGVFGPEYNEQFF
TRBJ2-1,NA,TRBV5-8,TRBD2,TGTGCCAGCAGCTTGGTTGATGGCGGGAGGGCCCGGAACAATGAGCAGTTCTTC,CASSLVDGGRARNNEQFF
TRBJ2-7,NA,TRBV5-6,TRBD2,TGTGCCAGCAGTCTTCTCGCTAGCGGCGCCCGCTACGAGCAGTACTTC,CASSLLASGARYEQYF
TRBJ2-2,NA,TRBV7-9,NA,TGTGCCAGCAGCTTAGCTGGACAGACCGGGGAGCTGTTTTTT,CASSLAGQTGELFF
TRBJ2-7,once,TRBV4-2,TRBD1,TGTGCCAGCAGCCCAGGACAGGGGTTCGTATACGAGCAGTACTTC,CASSPGQGFVYEQYF
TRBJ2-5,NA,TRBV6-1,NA,TGTGCCAGCCTCCAAGAGACCCAGTACTTC,CASLQETQYF
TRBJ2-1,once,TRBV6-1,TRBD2,TGTGCCAGCAGACCTCGGACTAGCGGGAGAGATGAGCAGTTCTTC,CASRPRTSGRDEQFF
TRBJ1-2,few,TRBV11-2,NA,TGTGCCAGCAGCTTAGATCCCGCGGAGGGCCGGGGCTACACCTTC,CASSLDPAEGRGYTF
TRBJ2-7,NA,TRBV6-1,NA,TGTGCCAGCAGTGACCCGGGTGGCCGCAGCTCCTACGAGCAGTACTTC,CASSDPGGRSSYEQYF
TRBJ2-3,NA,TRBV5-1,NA,TGCGCCAGCAGCTTCAGGGGAGTTAGGACAGATACGCAGTATTTT,CASSFRGVRTDTQYF
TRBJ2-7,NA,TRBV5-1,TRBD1,TGCGCCAGCAGCAAACAGGGGGCCTCCTACGAGCAGTACTTC,CASSKQGASYEQYF
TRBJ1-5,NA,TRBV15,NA,TGTGCCACCAGCGTCGGGGTTCCGTATAGCAATCAGCCCCAGCATTTT,CATSVGVPYSNQPQHF
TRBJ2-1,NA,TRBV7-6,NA,TGTGCCATACGGGGCGGGAACGGGAGCTCCTACAATGAGCAGTTCTTC,CAIRGGNGSSYNEQFF
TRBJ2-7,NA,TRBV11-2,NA,TGTGCCAGCAGCATCCGGGACACGAACTACTACGAGCAGTACTTC,CASSIRDTNYYEQYF
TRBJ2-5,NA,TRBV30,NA,TGTGCATACGACAGGCCGAGGGAGACCCAGTACTTC,CAYDRPRETQYF
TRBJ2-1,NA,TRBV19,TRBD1,TGTGCCAGTAGTAAGGGACAGGGGAGGGATGAGCAGTTCTTC,CASSKGQGRDEQFF
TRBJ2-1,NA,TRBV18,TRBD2,TGTGCCAGCTCACCGGGAGGACGGGAGGCCAGGGAGCAGTTCTTC,CASSPGGREAREQFF
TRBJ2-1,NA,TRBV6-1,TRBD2,TGTGCCAGCAGTGTACTAGCGGGAGGGCCCTACAATGAGCAGTTCTTC,CASSVLAGGPYNEQFF
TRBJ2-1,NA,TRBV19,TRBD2,TGTGCCAGTAGACAAGGGGTAGCGGGCTCCTACAATGAGCAGTTCTTC,CASRQGVAGSYNEQFF
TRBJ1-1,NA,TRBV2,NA,TGTGCCACCCCCTCCGGTGGGCGACAGAACACTGAAGCTTTCTTT,CATPSGGRQNTEAFF
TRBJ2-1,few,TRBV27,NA,TGTGCCAGCAGACGCGCCCAGGGGGGTCCCTACAATGAGCAGTTCTTC,CASRRAQGGPYNEQFF
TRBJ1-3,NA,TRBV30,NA,TGTGCCTGGAGTGTACCGGTAAACACCATATATTTT,CAWSVPVNTIYF
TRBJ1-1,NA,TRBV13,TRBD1,TGTGCCAGCAGCCCCGACCGGACAGGGGGCACTGAAGCTTTCTTT,CASSPDRTGGTEAFF
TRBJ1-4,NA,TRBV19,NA,TGTGCCAGTAGAGAGAATACAGGGTTTACTAATGAAAAACTGTTTTTT,CASRENTGFTNEKLFF
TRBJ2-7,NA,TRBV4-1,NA,TGCGCCAGCAGCCAAGAAGGGGGGACAGCCTACGAGCAGTACTTC,CASSQEGGTAYEQYF
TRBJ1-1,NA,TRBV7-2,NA,TGTGCCAGCAGCTTTCGGGGAAGCACTGAAGCTTTCTTT,CASSFRGSTEAFF
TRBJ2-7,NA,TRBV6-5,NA,TGTGCCAGCAGTTACTCGTCTAGCGTGTCCTACGAGCAGTACTTC,CASSYSSSVSYEQYF
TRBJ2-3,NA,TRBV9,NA,TGTGCCAGCAGCGTAGATGGGGCTGCGGCAGATACGCAGTATTTT,CASSVDGAAADTQYF
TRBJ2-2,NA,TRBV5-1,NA,TGCGCCAGCAGCGGAGGCCGGGGCACCGGGGAGCTGTTTTTT,CASSGGRGTGELFF
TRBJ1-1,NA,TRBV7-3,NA,TGTGCCAGCAGCGAGACAGGGAACACTGAAGCTTTCTTT,CASSETGNTEAFF
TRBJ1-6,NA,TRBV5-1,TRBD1,TGCGCCAGCAGCTGGACGACAGGGGAAGATTCACCCCTCCACTTT,CASSWTTGEDSPLHF
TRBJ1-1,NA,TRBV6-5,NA,TGTGCCAGCAGTTACCGAGGCCACACTGAAGCTTTCTTT,CASSYRGHTEAFF
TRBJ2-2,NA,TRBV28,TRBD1,TGTGCCAGCAGTTTAGCTCGGACAGGGAAGGCCGGGGAGCTGTTTTTT,CASSLARTGKAGELFF
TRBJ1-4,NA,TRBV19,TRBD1,TGTGCCAGTGGGCGCGGTTCGGGACAGGGGATTCCCAATGAAAAACTGTTTTTT,CASGRGSGQGIPNEKLFF
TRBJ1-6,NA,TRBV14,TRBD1,TGTGCCAGCAGAGACAGGGGGCATAATTCACCCCTCCACTTT,CASRDRGHNSPLHF
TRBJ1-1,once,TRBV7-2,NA,TGTGCCAGCAGCCGATGGACAGCTGAAGCTTTCTTT,CASSRWTAEAFF
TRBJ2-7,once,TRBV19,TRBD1,TGTGCCAGTAGGCCCGGGACAGGGGGGCTCTACGAGCAGTACTTC,CASRPGTGGLYEQYF
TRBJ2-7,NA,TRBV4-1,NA,TGCGCCAGCAGCACCCGGGACGGGAGCTACGAGCAGTACTTC,CASSTRDGSYEQYF
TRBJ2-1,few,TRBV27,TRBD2,TGTGCCAGCAGTTTGGGTAGCGGGAACCAAAATGAGCAGTTCTTC,CASSLGSGNQNEQFF
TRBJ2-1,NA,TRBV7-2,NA,TGTGCCAGCAGCTTTCTTGGACTCAGCTCCTACAATGAGCAGTTCTTC,CASSFLGLSSYNEQFF
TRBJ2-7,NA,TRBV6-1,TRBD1,TGTGCCAGCGGCCGGGACAGGATCTACGAGCAGTACTTC,CASGRDRIYEQYF
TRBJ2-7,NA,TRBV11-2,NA,TGTGCCAGCAGCTTAACGGACAGTCAAGGACAGTACTTC,CASSLTDSQGQYF